This T cell receptor beta chain stems from a study of T cell responses to AZD1222 COVID-19 vaccine listed by TCRdb under 2021. Context from the whole study: AZD1222 recipients with second doses at about 4 weeks or about 12 weeks were pooled, because spike-specific TCR depth and breadth did not differ between schedules. A total of 230 to 250 trial participants underwent TCR sequencing, of whom about 200 received two doses of AZD1222 and around 26 received two doses of the MenACWY control vaccine. Enrollment into the trials was organized by age into subgroups of 18-55, 56-69 and 70-plus years, and those subgroups contained roughly 150, 30 and 60 TCR-sequenced participants, respectively. Overall study results and their limits: CD4 TCRs associated with the vaccine covered the entire spike protein, and the dominant responses were in regions 160-218 and 743-854. Spike-specific TCR breadth and depth rose significantly after two AZD1222 doses compared with day 0 and with MenACWY recipients. In the small 56-69-year group, the increase in depth fell short of significance, most likely because of low power. Reportedly, almost half of the unique spike-specific TCRs recognized epitopes lying outside the regions that are mutated in the B.1.351 and B.1.1.7 variants. Conclusions about previously exposed vaccinees are limited because only a handful of AZD1222 recipients were SARS-CoV-2 seropositive at baseline. Because no day 14 peak-response samples were available, repertoires were characterized only after the peak T cell response. Participants were mostly white British and included more females than males, and it was suggested by the authors that clonal diversity may have been underestimated.

The junction carries 7 bases between V and J, which are trimmed by 1 base and 6 bases respectively. CDR1 SGHVS and CDR2 FNYEAQ are derived from the germline V gene. Measured from the cysteine to the phenylalanine, the CDR3 is 13 residues long. Only the CDR3 DNA stays, 39 bases, in frame from base 1. The CDR3 regions of human TCRbeta chains were analyzed by immunosequencing. Per the source publication's procedure: Repertoire TCRs were checked for matches against a reference library of SARS-CoV-2-specific TCRs that had been generated using the MIRA antigen-specificity platform. Breadth was defined as the fraction of unique TCRs that were SARS-CoV-2-associated, and depth was defined as the fraction of total T cells that were SARS-CoV-2-associated. Using the MIRA data, each spike-specific TCR was mapped to the spike region that the TCR reacts to and placed in a CD4 or CD8 class. Log10-transformed breadth and depth values were compared by one-way ANOVA with Sidak's multiple comparisons tests. What TCRdb holds here is the immuneACCESS table cut down to in-frame rearrangements. Part of the clones is not present; checked against another copy, under half of the missing clones reflect an unresolved V gene, and the others are unexplained. Clonal size and the V and J genes are those of that table, whereas D and trimming came from the DNA. Here the sample has roughly 92,000 clones; around 87% occur a single time. The ten largest clones take up roughly 9% of the sample.

This clone was detected once. Its specific antigen is unknown. Nothing much larger sits one base from this clone, and base qualities are not available. What the time point label conveys for this sample: baseline before first vaccination. Vaccinee samples came from UK trials COV001 and COV002, including a single-blind randomized controlled phase 2/3 trial of AZD1222 (ChAdOx1 nCoV-19) in healthy adults. For TCRbeta chain sequencing, PBMC samples from trial participants were taken at day 0 and at day 28 after the second dose. This TCR was sampled from an adult in good health. Sequenced material: peripheral blood, taken on day 0 of AZD1222 vaccination. Recombination joined TRBV7-6 with TRBJ2-1, with the D gene not clear enough to name. The encoded CDR3 is CASSLVWFNEQFF. The DNA sequence is TGTGCCAGCAGCTTAGTCTGGTTCAATGAGCAGTTCTTC.